Listed here is a single TCR beta chain. The sample belongs to a study of tumor-infiltrating lymphocytes in oesophageal squamous cell carcinoma. TCRdb independently ran MiXCR on the PCR reads; one entry per CDR3 protein. The profile shows 10,000 to 15,000 distinct CDR3 sequences, approximately 50% of them singletons. This CDR3 is built from 15 residues. The chain uses TRBV7-1 and TRBJ2-4; D could derive from TRBD1 or TRBD2 (6 bases each). The DNA end lines up better with TRBJ2-1; the J call may be wrong. TRBV7-1 is an ORF, with its function uncertain. The sequenced material came from normal esophageal tissue next to the tumor. The source is a male donor with esophageal squamous cell carcinoma. CDR3 region: CASTVGGPGNNEQFF. DNA of the CDR3: TGTGCCAGCACCGTGGGGGGCCCGGGTAACAATGAGCAGTTCTTC.